Presented here are 23 T cell receptor beta chains from one specimen sequenced in a study of Ad26.COV2.S vaccination and SARS-CoV-2 variants. Only in-frame clones appear in the TCRdb table, and some are missing; sequencing was by immunoSEQ multiplex PCR. Of some 320,000 clones in the sample, over 80% were seen once. Noted treatment: 15 to 20 received Ad26.COV2.S at low or high dose, single or two shots; a few received placebo; per-sample allocation not given. All samples were drawn on day 63, counting from the first vaccine or placebo injection. Sequencing used peripheral blood, obtained in a trial of Ad26.COV2.S vaccine versus placebo. The receptors here all came from a person aged 18 to 59 who received the Ad26.COV2.S COVID-19 vaccine or a placebo.

Concerning this clone itself: Distinct nucleotide sequences in the sample also encode this CDR3. The rearrangement links TRBV28 to TRBJ1-2; D is uncertain. V lost 3 bases, J lost 6 bases, and 5 bases lay in between. From germline, CDR1 is MDHEN and CDR2 SYDVKM. This CDR3 has 11 residues. CDR3: CASSLPDGYTF. The CDR3 DNA reads as TGTGCCAGCAGTTTGCCCGATGGCTACACCTTC.

This rearrangement joins TRBV4-1 to TRBJ2-2; D might be TRBD1 (5 bases). CDR1 and CDR2 from the germline V gene are MGHRA and YSYEKL. The CDR3 covers 16 residues. V lost 1 base, J lost 2 bases, and 11 bases lay in between. This CDR3 is CASSQGFTGNTGELFF. The CDR3 DNA is TGCGCCAGCAGCCAAGGGTTTACAGGCAACACCGGGGAGCTGTTTTTT.

The gene calls are TRBV29-1 and TRBJ2-3; 7 bases match TRBD1. The CDR3 length is 14 residues. J gave up 3 bases and V 6 bases, and 9 bases lay outside the gene matches. Germline V CDR1 and CDR2: SQVTM, ANQGSEA. In nucleotides, the CDR3 is TGCAGCGTCGGCGGACAGGACTCAACAGATACGCAGTATTTT. Translating gives CSVGGQDSTDTQYF.

In regard to this clone: The sample contains more than one DNA sequence encoding this CDR3. V and J are TRBV9 and TRBJ2-1; 9 positions match TRBD2. CDR3 length equals 15 residues. With 0 bases clipped from V and 4 bases from J, the junction kept 2 bases outside the gene matches. CDR1 is SGDLS and CDR2 is YYNGEE in the germline V gene. The CDR3 protein is CASSVGGGAYNEQFF. The DNA of the CDR3 is TGTGCCAGCAGCGTAGGCGGGGGGGCATACAATGAGCAGTTCTTC.

The rearrangement uses TRBV6-5 and TRBJ1-6; D gene ambiguous. V lost 6 bases and J 10 bases, leaving 10 bases between the germline ends. This CDR3 is built from 12 residues. From germline, CDR1 is MNHEY and CDR2 SVGAGI. CDR3 sequence (DNA): TGTGCCAGCAGAATAGGCAGGTCACCCCTCCACTTT. Its protein product is CASRIGRSPLHF.

This clone appeared once. CDR3 bases: TGTGCCAGCAGCTATACGCGGGGGCCGACCGGGGAGCTGTTTTTT. It is translated as CASSYTRGPTGELFF. The chain is built from TRBV11-3 and TRBJ2-2, with a possible D match to TRBD2 (7 bases). Germline V gene lookup returns CDR1 SGHNT and CDR2 YENEEA. Trimming removed 4 bases from V and 5 bases from J, with 14 bases in between. The CDR3 extends over 15 amino acids.

In its sample, this clone was seen many times. This chain uses TRBV27 with TRBJ2-7, with 16 bases identical to TRBD2. This CDR3 comprises 17 residues. With 5 bases clipped from V and 5 bases from J, the junction kept 9 bases outside the gene matches. Germline V CDR1 and CDR2: MNHEY, SMNVEV (reference sequence). CDR3 coding DNA: TGTGCCAGCAGTCGGAAGGGACTAGCGGGGGGGAGGAACGAGCAGTACTTC. This gives the protein CASSRKGLAGGRNEQYF.

The chain combines TRBV25-1 with TRBJ1-2; 7 bases map to TRBD1. V lost 4 bases and J lost 5; bases outside the gene matches: 7. The CDR3 is 14 residues long. Germline values: CDR1 MGHDK, CDR2 SYGVNS. This CDR3 is CASSGQTGRYGYTF. The CDR3 nucleotides are TGTGCCAGCAGTGGCCAGACAGGGCGGTATGGCTACACCTTC.

J is TRBJ1-4 and V is TRBV6-5; 9 bases line up with TRBD1. This CDR3 contains 14 residues. From germline, CDR1 is MNHEY and CDR2 SVGAGI. J was trimmed by 6 bases and V by 5 bases; bases with no gene match: 4. The chain's CDR3 is CASSPRDRDEKLFF. The CDR3 bases are TGTGCCAGCAGTCCCCGGGACAGGGATGAAAAACTGTTTTTT.

This clone was recorded a few times. The chain is built from TRBV28 and TRBJ2-7; 8 bases line up with TRBD1. With V trimmed by 6 bases and J by 3 bases, 10 bases remained unmatched. This CDR3 comprises 15 residues. The germline V gene encodes CDR1 MDHEN and CDR2 SYDVKM. DNA of the CDR3: TGTGCCAGCAGCTCCTCAGGACAGGGAGTCTACGAGCAGTACTTC. Its protein product is CASSSSGQGVYEQYF.

The chain links TRBV9 to TRBJ2-5; the match to TRBD2 covers 8 bases. The V and J ends lost 4 bases and 2 bases, in that order; junction bases with no gene match: 4. There are 14 residues in the CDR3. The V gene's germline CDR1 is SGDLS and CDR2 YYNGEE. The CDR3 sequence is CASSPGGTQETQYF. In DNA form, the CDR3 reads TGTGCCAGCAGCCCGGGGGGGACGCAAGAGACCCAGTACTTC.

V is TRBV11-2 and J is TRBJ1-2; D is perhaps TRBD1 (5 bases). The CDR3 length is 13 residues. The germline V gene has CDR1 SGHAT and CDR2 FQNNGV. Trimming pared 6 bases from V and 2 bases from J, leaving 10 bases between. The CDR3: CASSSRANYGYTF. CDR3 nucleotide sequence: TGTGCCAGCAGTTCCAGGGCCAACTATGGCTACACCTTC.

CDR3 coding DNA: TGTGCCAGCAGCCAAGATCGTAATTCACCCCTCCACTTT. Translation: CASSQDRNSPLHF. The rearrangement joins TRBV3-1 (or the pseudogene TRBV3-2) to TRBJ1-6; no definite D call. Trimming removed 0 bases from V and 6 bases from J, with 3 bases in between. The CDR3 sequence is 13 residues long. Per the germline V gene, CDR1 is LGHDT and CDR2 is YNNKEL (reference sequence).

The J gene is TRBJ1-2, the V gene TRBV9; D remains unclear. Trimming stripped 3 bases from V and 4 bases from J, with 16 bases between. The CDR3 sequence is 15 residues long. Germline-derived CDR1 and CDR2 are SGDLS and YYNGEE. The CDR3 DNA follows: TGTGCCAGCAGCGAGAACATCGCAGTTCCCTATGGCTACACCTTC. This translates into CASSENIAVPYGYTF.

In this sample, this clone turned up once. The chain links TRBV6-6 to TRBJ1-1; a weak D match, TRBD1 (5 bases). Germline CDR1 is MNHNY and CDR2 is SVGAGI (reference sequence). V lost 8 bases and J lost 1, with 11 bases in between. This CDR3 is 13 amino acids long. The CDR3: CASRHGQNTEAFF. The CDR3, as DNA: TGTGCCAGCCGCCATGGACAGAACACTGAAGCTTTCTTT.

The rearrangement uses TRBV5-1 and TRBJ2-2; 11 bases fit TRBD1. This CDR3 has 18 amino acids. V lost 6 bases and J lost 1; bases outside the gene matches: 11. Germline CDR1 SGHRS, CDR2 YFSETQ. The CDR3 sequence is CASTRDRGSSMNTGELFF. As DNA, the CDR3 is TGCGCCAGCACCAGGGACAGGGGGTCCAGCATGAACACCGGGGAGCTGTTTTTT.

The chain carries TRBV4-2 and TRBJ1-2; D not resolved. V lost 0 bases and J 4 bases, leaving 15 bases between the germline ends. The germline gives CDR1 LGHNA, CDR2 YNFKEQ. This CDR3 region has 16 residues. The CDR3 DNA sequence: TGTGCCAGCAGCCAAGAAACGTCAGCGTTCCTCTATGGCTACACCTTC. Its translation: CASSQETSAFLYGYTF.

The chain links TRBV5-5 to TRBJ2-7; 7 bases align to TRBD2. Germline CDR1 and CDR2: SGHKS and YYEKEE (reference sequence). After removal of 0 bases from V and 0 bases from J, the junction contained 3 bases not matched to a gene. CDR3 length: 15 amino acids. Written as DNA, the CDR3 is TGTGCCAGCAGCTTGGAAGCGGGGAGCTCCTACGAGCAGTACTTC. Translated, it gives CASSLEAGSSYEQYF.

The rearrangement uses TRBV28 and TRBJ1-5; TRBD1 matches 7 bases. The CDR3 consists of 14 residues. Germline CDR1 MDHEN, CDR2 SYDVKM. The V segment lost 6 bases and the J segment 1 base; nucleotides outside the gene matches: 3. The DNA for the CDR3 is TGTGCCAGCAGATCAGGGGGAAGCAATCAGCCCCAGCATTTT. This translates into CASRSGGSNQPQHF.

J is TRBJ1-2 and V is TRBV25-1, with 7 bases that match TRBD1. The CDR3 totals 14 residues. Germline CDR1 and CDR2: MGHDK and SYGVNS. Losses at the gene ends were 3 bases for V and 6 bases for J; bases not matched to a gene: 7. The CDR3 bases are TGTGCCAGCAGTGACTACAGGGGTTGGGATGGCTACACCTTC. This codes for CASSDYRGWDGYTF.

The rearrangement uses TRBV27 and TRBJ2-1, with TRBD2 matching 10 bases. The length of the CDR3 is 17 residues. The germline V gene encodes CDR1 MNHEY and CDR2 SMNVEV (reference sequence). The V gene end was trimmed by 0 bases and the J gene end by 13 bases; junction bases not matched to a gene: 15. The CDR3 DNA follows: TGTGCCAGCAGTTTATCCAACAGGGGACTACAGCGGGGGGGCCAGTTCTTC. This sequence encodes CASSLSNRGLQRGGQFF.

V usage is TRBV6-5 and J usage is TRBJ2-2; D is possibly TRBD1 or TRBD2 (7 bases each). Trimming took 5 bases from V and 5 from J, leaving 12 bases between them. The CDR3 is 14 residues long. Germline lookup yields CDR1 MNHEY and CDR2 SVGAGI. As DNA, the CDR3 is TGTGCCAGCAGTCGACAGGGAGGGACCGGGGAGCTGTTTTTT. Translating gives CASSRQGGTGELFF.

This chain connects TRBV4-2 to TRBJ2-1; a possible D gene is TRBD2 (6 bases). Per germline, CDR1 LGHNA and CDR2 YNFKEQ. CDR3 length: 15 amino acids. V lost 1 base, J lost 5 bases, and 12 bases lay in between. The CDR3 region is CASSQGSLANNEQFF. As DNA, the CDR3 is TGTGCCAGCAGCCAAGGCAGTCTAGCGAACAATGAGCAGTTCTTC.